A single sample gave rise to the 14 T cell receptor beta chains below, sequenced in a study of response to subunit inactivated influenza vaccine. TCRdb ran MiXCR on the RT-PCR reads and lists one entry per CDR3 protein. The data show more than 550,000 distinct CDR3 sequences, with over 9% seen just once and about 10% held by the top ten. These sequences were also reported in another study, on T cells expressing NK-cell markers. That paper states: TCR beta cDNA was made by 5'RACE template switching with UMIs.

Specimen: PBMCs from blood, collected on the day of vaccination. These receptors were taken from a man aged 50-60 years who received an inactivated influenza vaccine.

V and J are TRBV11-2 and TRBJ2-1; D gene uncertain. This CDR3 has 13 amino acids. Trimming left V 5 bases short and J 1 base short, with 6 bases between. Germline CDR1 is SGHAT and CDR2 is FQNNGV. Here the CDR3 reads CASSHTSYNEQFF. The CDR3 nucleotides are TGTGCCAGCAGCCACACTTCCTACAATGAGCAGTTCTTC.

The chain joins TRBV5-1 to TRBJ1-1; weak D call: TRBD1 (6 bases). Per germline, CDR1 SGHRS and CDR2 YFSETQ. This CDR3 comprises 15 residues. V lost 0 bases to trimming and J lost 1 base, with 10 bases between them. The DNA for the CDR3 is TGCGCCAGCAGCTTGGTCGGGGGGCAGAACACTGAAGCTTTCTTT. Amino acids: CASSLVGGQNTEAFF.

This clonotype was seen ten or more times. The chain carries TRBV7-9 and TRBJ2-1; D not certain. The CDR3 covers 13 residues. V was shortened by 6 bases and J by 9 bases, with 15 bases between the two germline ends. Germline values: CDR1 SEHNR, CDR2 FQNEAQ (reference sequence). CDR3 sequence reads: CASRPAQVVEQFF. DNA of the CDR3: TGTGCCAGCAGACCAGCCCAGGTGGTTGAGCAGTTCTTC.

This clonotype was seen repeatedly, ten times or more. The chain couples TRBV28 to TRBJ1-4; 7 bases map to TRBD1. Germline CDR1 MDHEN, CDR2 SYDVKM. J gave up 5 bases and V 4 bases, and 4 bases lay outside the gene matches. There are 14 residues in the CDR3. CDR3: CASSSGTVNEKLFF. CDR3 DNA: TGTGCCAGCAGTTCCGGGACAGTAAATGAAAAACTGTTTTTT.

There are a few counts of this clonotype. The gene calls are TRBV28 and TRBJ2-5; D remains unclear. V gave up 6 bases and J gave up 6 bases, with 8 bases separating them. The germline CDR1 and CDR2 sequences are MDHEN and SYDVKM. This CDR3 has 11 amino acids. The CDR3 protein is CASSGRQTQYF. As DNA, the CDR3 is TGTGCCAGCAGCGGGCGGCAGACCCAGTACTTC.

This clonotype was counted only a few times. The chain has TRBV7-9 and TRBJ2-3; TRBD1 aligns across 9 bases. The CDR3 has 15 amino acids. CDR1 is SEHNR and CDR2 is FQNEAQ in the germline V gene (reference sequence). Trimming took 1 base from V and 3 from J; bases not matched to a gene: 2. The CDR3: CASSLGDRATDTQYF. CDR3 sequence (DNA): TGTGCCAGCAGCTTAGGGGACAGGGCTACAGATACGCAGTATTTT.

The V call is TRBV4-3, the J call TRBJ2-3; 7 bases are shared with TRBD2. The CDR3 totals 16 residues. J was trimmed by 2 bases and V by 0 bases; bases with no gene match: 5. CDR1 LGHNA and CDR2 YSLEER come from the germline V gene. The CDR3 here is CASSQERLALTDTQYF. CDR3 bases: TGCGCCAGCAGCCAAGAGAGACTAGCTCTCACAGATACGCAGTATTTT.

V usage is TRBV28 and J usage is TRBJ1-3; 8 bases are shared with TRBD1. Germline V gene data show CDR1 as MDHEN and CDR2 as SYDVKM. The CDR3 is 15 amino acids. Trimming took 5 bases from V and 1 from J; bases not matched to a gene: 4. CDR3 sequence reads: CASSPDRASGNTIYF. CDR3 coding DNA: TGTGCCAGCAGTCCGGACAGGGCTTCTGGAAACACCATATATTTT.

This clonotype has more than one count but fewer than ten. This chain uses TRBV28 with TRBJ2-2; D not certain. Between the trimmed V and J ends, which lost 3 bases and 4 bases, there was a span of 15 bases. Looked up from germline, CDR1 is MDHEN and CDR2 is SYDVKM. This CDR3 spans 16 amino acids. This CDR3 reads CASSFSYRELTGELFF. Here the CDR3 DNA reads TGTGCCAGCAGTTTCTCATATAGGGAACTCACCGGGGAGCTGTTTTTT.

There are many counts of this clonotype. V gene TRBV12-3 or TRBV12-4 combines with J gene TRBJ2-7, with 8 positions matching TRBD2. The length of the CDR3 is 14 residues. The trim removed 6 bases at V and 2 bases at J, leaving 6 bases unmatched. CDR3 coding DNA: TGTGCCAGCAGCGGGACTAGGGCTACCTACGAGCAGTACTTC. Its protein is CASSGTRATYEQYF.

This clonotype was counted between two and nine times. This chain uses TRBV7-6 with TRBJ2-7; TRBD1 might be the D (6 bases). The CDR3 is made up of 16 amino acids. Germline CDR1 and CDR2: SGHVS and FNYEAQ. The germline V and J ends were trimmed by 1 base and 0 bases, with 13 bases remaining between them. The DNA for the CDR3 is TGTGCCAGCAGCTTAGAACAGGGAATGGCCTCCTACGAGCAGTACTTC. It encodes CASSLEQGMASYEQYF.

The V gene is TRBV20-1, the J gene TRBJ2-2; 9 positions agree with TRBD2. V lost 6 bases and J lost 1; bases outside the gene matches: 3. The V gene's germline CDR1 is DFQATT and CDR2 SNEGSKA (reference sequence). The CDR3 covers 14 residues. The CDR3 bases are TGCAGTGCGCCAGCGGGAGGGAACACCGGGGAGCTGTTTTTT. Encoded protein: CSAPAGGNTGELFF.

In its sample, this clonotype was seen a few times. The CDR3 nucleotides are TGTGCCAGCAGGGCCGATGATATTGCACCCCTCCACTTT. Translation: CASRADDIAPLHF. The V and J genes are TRBV12-3 or TRBV12-4 and TRBJ1-6; D remains ambiguous. Trimming stripped 6 bases from V and 11 bases from J, with 14 bases between. The CDR3 contains 13 residues.

This clonotype occurred a few times. The chain uses TRBV10-3 and TRBJ2-3; 11 bases align to TRBD2. V shed 0 bases, J shed 2 bases, and the junction held 7 bases outside the gene matches. In germline, CDR1 is ENHRY, CDR2 SYGVKD. There are 18 residues in the CDR3. CDR3 sequence (DNA): TGTGCCATCAGTGAGTCGAGTGGGACTAGCGGTTACACAGATACGCAGTATTTT. Its translation: CAISESSGTSGYTDTQYF.